Presented here are 7 T cell receptor beta chains from one specimen sequenced in a study of monozygotic twins with inflammatory bowel disease. One entry per CDR3 protein, without DNA, is what TCRdb gives after re-calling the 5' RACE reads. The sample's table shows 400,000 or so distinct CDR3 sequences. Material for sequencing was blood. The receptor source for this set is a human donor with ulcerative colitis or Crohn's disease, or a healthy co-twin of an affected twin (not recorded which).

The chain couples TRBV5-1 to TRBJ2-1. CDR1 and CDR2 from the germline V gene are SGHRS and YFSETQ. The CDR3 consists of 15 residues. CDR3 region: CASSVTDERHNEQFF. Full variable domain (remainder filled in from reference TRBV5-1 and TRBJ2-1): KAGVTQTPRYLIKTRGQQVTLSCSPISGHRSVSWYQQTPGQGLQFLFEYFSETQRNKGNFPGRFSGRQFSNSRSEMNVSTLELGDSALYLCASSVTDERHNEQFFGPGTRLTVL.

J is TRBJ1-2 and V is TRBV6-7. TRBV6-7 is an ORF, with its function uncertain. The CDR3 is 15 amino acids. The CDR3 here is CASSYLRRALYGYTF.

This sequence joins TRBV7-9 and TRBJ2-5; the TCRdb D gene call, TRBD2, has no DNA to confirm it. The germline gives CDR1 SEHNR, CDR2 FQNEAQ (reference sequence). The CDR3 sequence is 15 residues long. CDR3 in amino acids: CASSLGTGLQETQYF.

The rearrangement uses TRBV7-2 and TRBJ2-7; TCRdb names TRBD2, which stays unverified in the absence of DNA. CDR3 length: 16 amino acids. In germline, CDR1 is SGHTA, CDR2 FQGNSA. The CDR3 protein is CASSGEVAVLSYEQYF.

The rearrangement joins TRBV5-6 to TRBJ2-7. This CDR3 comprises 14 residues. Germline-derived CDR1 and CDR2 are SGHDT and YYEEEE. CDR3: CASSLGGQVGEQYF.

The CDR3 loop reads CASSFQTGLAGALGELFF. This rearrangement joins TRBV11-2 to TRBJ2-2; TCRdb designates TRBD2, a call that cannot be tested without DNA. The CDR3 is made up of 18 amino acids. Looked up from germline, CDR1 is SGHAT and CDR2 is FQNNGV.

This chain's CDR3 is CASSLRFQLTYQETQYF. This sequence joins TRBV5-6 and TRBJ2-5. There are 17 residues in the CDR3. Germline CDR1 reads SGHDT; CDR2 reads YYEEEE.